The rows below give T cell receptor beta chains drawn from one sample of a study of cytomegalovirus exposure and HLA in healthy donors. TCRdb's table, derived via immunoSEQ multiplex PCR, lists solely in-frame clones and lacks some. The repertoire holds about 130,000 clones, with about three quarters as singletons. The sample consisted of PBMCs. These receptors all stem from a man between 50 and 59 years old in good health and CMV-seronegative. Both conserved end residues are part of each CDR3. The D gene is left open where the match is weak. Where a row states a size, it is once, few, many or the class of an expanded clone; other rows omit it.

length: 10; J: TRBJ1-2; size: once; V: TRBV20-1; D: -; DNA: TGCAGTGCTAGATCCGGGGGCTACACCTTC; CDR3: CSARSGGYTF
length: 13; J: TRBJ1-1; size: -; V: TRBV19; D: -; DNA: TGTGCCAGTAGTATAACTCGTCAGCGCGAAGCTTTCTTT; CDR3: CASSITRQREAFF
length: 15; J: TRBJ1-1; size: few; V: TRBV2; D: TRBD1; DNA: TGTGCCAGCAGTGAAGACAGGGGAAGGGTCACTGAAGCTTTCTTT; CDR3: CASSEDRGRVTEAFF
length: 13; J: TRBJ1-2; size: -; V: TRBV30; D: -; DNA: TGTGCCTGGAGTGTAGGGGGGGCATATGGCTACACCTTC; CDR3: CAWSVGGAYGYTF
length: 14; J: TRBJ1-2; size: -; V: TRBV11-2; D: -; DNA: TGTGCCAGCAGCTTAGTTGGGCAGAACTATGGCTACACCTTC; CDR3: CASSLVGQNYGYTF
length: 15; J: TRBJ1-3; size: -; V: TRBV5-6; D: TRBD1; DNA: TGTGCCAGCAGCTTGCCGGGGGGACAGGGTCCCACCATATATTTT; CDR3: CASSLPGGQGPTIYF
length: 16; J: TRBJ1-2; size: -; V: TRBV9; D: -; DNA: TGTGCCAGCAGCGCTGGTCGGGCAGGGGATCTCTATGGCTACACCTTC; CDR3: CASSAGRAGDLYGYTF
length: 16; J: TRBJ1-1; size: few; V: TRBV10-3; D: -; DNA: TGTGCCAGCAGTTCCCGGGAGCTTACAGTGGGGACTGAAGCTTTCTTT; CDR3: CASSSRELTVGTEAFF
length: 15; J: TRBJ1-4; size: few; V: TRBV5-6; D: -; DNA: TGTGCCAGCAGCTTCGCCAGGGCAGCTAATGAAAAACTGTTTTTT; CDR3: CASSFARAANEKLFF
length: 14; J: TRBJ1-2; size: -; V: TRBV7-2; D: TRBD1; DNA: TGTGCCAGCAGCGAAGGGGGCGACGACTATGGCTACACCTTC; CDR3: CASSEGGDDYGYTF
length: 12; J: TRBJ1-1; size: -; V: TRBV6-5; D: -; DNA: TGTGCCAGCAGTACGGGGAGTACTGAAGCTTTCTTT; CDR3: CASSTGSTEAFF
length: 16; J: TRBJ2-2; size: -; V: TRBV11-2; D: -; DNA: TGTGCCAGCAGCTTAGCGGGACAAGCGAACACCGGGGAGCTGTTTTTT; CDR3: CASSLAGQANTGELFF
length: 15; J: TRBJ2-2; size: once; V: TRBV5-1; D: -; DNA: TGCGCCAGCAGCTTCGGGCAGGGTGGAGCCGGGGAGCTGTTTTTT; CDR3: CASSFGQGGAGELFF
length: 16; J: TRBJ1-1; size: -; V: TRBV2; D: -; DNA: TGTGCCAGCAGTACCCCCACCGGACAGCCGAACACTGAAGCTTTCTTT; CDR3: CASSTPTGQPNTEAFF
length: 14; J: TRBJ2-5; size: -; V: TRBV7-9; D: -; DNA: TGTGCCAGCAGCTTAGATTGGCCAGGGGAGACCCAGTACTTC; CDR3: CASSLDWPGETQYF
length: 15; J: TRBJ1-6; size: -; V: TRBV7-9; D: TRBD1; DNA: TGTTCCAGCAGCATCTGGACAGGGGAAAATTCACCCCTCCACTTT; CDR3: CSSSIWTGENSPLHF
length: 15; J: TRBJ1-2; size: once; V: TRBV6-5; D: TRBD1; DNA: TGTGCCAGCAGCCCTGACTACAGGGGGCCAGGAGGCTACACCTTC; CDR3: CASSPDYRGPGGYTF
length: 15; J: TRBJ2-2; size: -; V: TRBV11-2; D: TRBD2; DNA: TGTGCCAGCACCATAGGGGGACTAGCGGGGGGGGAGCTGTTTTTT; CDR3: CASTIGGLAGGELFF
length: 16; J: TRBJ2-5; size: once; V: TRBV6-4; D: -; DNA: TGTGCCAGCAGTCTTATAGGAACCCCCGGCCGAGAGGCCCAGTACTTC; CDR3: CASSLIGTPGREAQYF
length: 15; J: TRBJ1-1; size: -; V: TRBV7-9; D: -; DNA: TGTTCCAGCAGCTTAGGCGGGGGATGGGACACTGAAGCTTTCTTT; CDR3: CSSSLGGGWDTEAFF